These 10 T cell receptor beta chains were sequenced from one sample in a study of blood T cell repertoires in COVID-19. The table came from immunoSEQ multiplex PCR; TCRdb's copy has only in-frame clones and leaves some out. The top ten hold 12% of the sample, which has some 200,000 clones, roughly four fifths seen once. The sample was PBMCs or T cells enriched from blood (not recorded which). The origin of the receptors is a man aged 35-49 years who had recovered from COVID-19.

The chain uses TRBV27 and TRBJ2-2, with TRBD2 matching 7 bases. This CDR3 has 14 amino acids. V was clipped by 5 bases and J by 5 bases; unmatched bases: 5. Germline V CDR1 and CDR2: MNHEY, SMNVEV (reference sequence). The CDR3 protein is CASSPYSGTGELFF. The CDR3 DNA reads TGTGCCAGCAGTCCCTATAGCGGGACCGGGGAGCTGTTTTTT.

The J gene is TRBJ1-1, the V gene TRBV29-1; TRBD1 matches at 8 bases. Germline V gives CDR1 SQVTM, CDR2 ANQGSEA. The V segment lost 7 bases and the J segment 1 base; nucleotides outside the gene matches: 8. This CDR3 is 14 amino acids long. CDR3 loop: CSASDRGSNTEAFF. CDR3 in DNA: TGCAGCGCCAGCGACAGGGGCTCGAACACTGAAGCTTTCTTT.

The CDR3 spells CASGKDRDQPQHF. CDR3 DNA sequence: TGTGCTAGTGGTAAGGACAGGGATCAGCCCCAGCATTTT. The chain has TRBV12-5 and TRBJ1-5; 8 nucleotides align to TRBD1. The CDR3 is made up of 13 amino acids. Germline trimming cut 5 bases from V and 5 bases from J; bases unmatched to any gene: 2. Germline loops: CDR1 LGHNT, CDR2 FRNRAP.

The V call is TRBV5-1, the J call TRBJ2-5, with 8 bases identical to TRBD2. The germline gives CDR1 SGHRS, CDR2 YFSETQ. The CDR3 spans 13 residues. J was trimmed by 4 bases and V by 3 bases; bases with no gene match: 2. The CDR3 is CASSYSGTETQYF. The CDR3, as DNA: TGCGCCAGCAGCTATAGCGGGACAGAGACCCAGTACTTC. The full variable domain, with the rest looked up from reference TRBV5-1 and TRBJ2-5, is KAGVTQTPRYLIKTRGQQVTLSCSPISGHRSVSWYQQTPGQGLQFLFEYFSETQRNKGNFPGRFSGRQFSNSRSEMNVSTLELGDSALYLCASSYSGTETQYFGPGTRLLVL.

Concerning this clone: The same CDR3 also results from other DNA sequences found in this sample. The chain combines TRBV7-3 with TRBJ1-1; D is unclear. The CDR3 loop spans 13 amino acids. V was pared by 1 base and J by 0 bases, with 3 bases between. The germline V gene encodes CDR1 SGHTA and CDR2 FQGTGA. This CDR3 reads CASSLSMNTEAFF. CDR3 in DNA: TGTGCCAGCAGCTTAAGTATGAACACTGAAGCTTTCTTT.

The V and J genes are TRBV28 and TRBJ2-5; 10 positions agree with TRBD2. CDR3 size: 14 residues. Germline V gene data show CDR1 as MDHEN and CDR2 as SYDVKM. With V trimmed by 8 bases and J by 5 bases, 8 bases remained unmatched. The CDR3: CASPPSGSWETQYF. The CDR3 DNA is TGTGCCAGCCCCCCTAGCGGGAGTTGGGAGACCCAGTACTTC.

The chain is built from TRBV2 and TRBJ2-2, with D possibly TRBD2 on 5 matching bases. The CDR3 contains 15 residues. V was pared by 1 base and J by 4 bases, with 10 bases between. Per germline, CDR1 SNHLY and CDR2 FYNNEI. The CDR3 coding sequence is TGTGCCAGCAGTGAAGGGCTAGCCCGCACCGGGGAGCTGTTTTTT. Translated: CASSEGLARTGELFF.

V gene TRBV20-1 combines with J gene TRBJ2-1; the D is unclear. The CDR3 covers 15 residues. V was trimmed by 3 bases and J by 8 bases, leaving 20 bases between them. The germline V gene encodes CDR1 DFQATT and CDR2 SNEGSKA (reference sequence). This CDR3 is CSASGRLAQSDEQFF. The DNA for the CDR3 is TGCAGTGCTAGTGGTAGGTTAGCTCAGAGTGATGAGCAGTTCTTC.

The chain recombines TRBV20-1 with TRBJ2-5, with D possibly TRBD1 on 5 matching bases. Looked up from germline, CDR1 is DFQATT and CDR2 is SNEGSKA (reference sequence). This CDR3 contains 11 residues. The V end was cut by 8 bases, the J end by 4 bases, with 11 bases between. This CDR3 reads CSRVTGETQYF. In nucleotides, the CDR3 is TGCAGTCGCGTAACAGGAGAGACCCAGTACTTC.

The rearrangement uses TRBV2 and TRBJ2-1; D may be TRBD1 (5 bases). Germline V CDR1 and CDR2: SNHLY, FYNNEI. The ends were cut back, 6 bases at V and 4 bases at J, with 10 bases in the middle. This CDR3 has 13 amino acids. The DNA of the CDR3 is TGTGCCAGCAGAGAGACAGAGTACAATGAGCAGTTCTTC. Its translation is CASRETEYNEQFF.